The text below deals with one TCR beta chain. The antigen remains unidentified. Produced via immunoSEQ multiplex PCR; TCRdb's table is partial and in-frame only. The sample has tens of thousands of clones; 90% to 97% are singletons. The V segment lost 3 bases and the J segment 7 bases; nucleotides outside the gene matches: 11. Germline CDR1 is LNHNV and CDR2 is YYDKDF (reference sequence). The CDR3 contains 16 residues. These data are taken from a study of cytomegalovirus exposure and HLA in healthy donors. Findings and limits, study-wide: TCR clusters originating in the first cohort tended to co-occur in the approximately 120 validation repertoires, according to a later analysis.

The sequencing sample was made of PBMCs. This TCR was recovered from a man between 18 and 29 years old in good health and CMV-seropositive. The gene calls are TRBV15 and TRBJ1-2; TRBD1 agrees at 10 bases. For the CDR3, the DNA is TGTGCCACCAGCAGGGATCCGGGACAGGGGCCCTTTGGCTACACCTTC. Its translation is CATSRDPGQGPFGYTF.